The present entry profiles one TCR beta chain with its context. The target antigen is unknown. These data belong to a study of immune evolution from preneoplasia to lung adenocarcinoma. Findings of the study overall: Later-stage lesions seemingly showed higher T cell density and diversity than normal lung. Top clone frequencies peaked in normal lung, apparently declining through invasive adenocarcinoma.

The CDR3 is 14 residues long. The germline gives CDR1 SQVTM, CDR2 ANQGSEA. The V segment lost 7 bases and the J segment 3 bases; nucleotides outside the gene matches: 9. Libraries were prepared by immunoSEQ multiplex PCR; TCRdb keeps only in-frame clonotypes and omits some of them. The table shows 5,500 to 7,000 clones, with about 85% occurring only once. Resections took place in Japan or China from the mid-2010s to the late 2010s. The sequence was collected from a person aged 55-85 years with lung adenocarcinoma. The chain recombines TRBV29-1 with TRBJ2-1; 7 bases agree with TRBD2. The source material was FFPE adjacent normal lung tissue. The CDR3 loop reads CSASLAEIYNEQFF. The DNA of the CDR3 is TGCAGCGCGAGCCTAGCGGAGATCTACAATGAGCAGTTCTTC.